The 17 T cell receptor beta chains presented below share a single source sample, sequenced in a study of T cell changes during pregnancy in multiple sclerosis. Generated by immunoSEQ multiplex PCR, the TCRdb table keeps only in-frame clones and is missing some. The table lists 95,000 to 100,000 clones, 92% of them singletons. The source was peripheral blood, collected after pregnancy. The origin of the receptors is a female donor in good health, enrolled as a control in a pregnancy study.

The gene calls are TRBV6-5 and TRBJ1-2; TRBD1 is a possible D gene (5 bases). Trimming pared 5 bases from V and 5 bases from J, leaving 12 bases between. The CDR3 length is 13 residues. Germline CDR1 is MNHEY and CDR2 is SVGAGI. Here the CDR3 DNA reads TGTGCCAGCAGTACCGACAGCGGGTATGGCTACACCTTC. Translated, it gives CASSTDSGYGYTF.

This sequence joins TRBV6-6 and TRBJ1-3; no firm D call. The V gene lost 0 bases and the J gene lost 2 bases, with 8 bases spanning the gap. The CDR3 sequence is 15 residues long. Looked up from germline, CDR1 is MNHNY and CDR2 is SVGAGI (reference sequence). CDR3 protein: CASSYSTGAGNTIYF. Here the CDR3 DNA reads TGTGCCAGCAGTTACTCAACCGGGGCTGGAAACACCATATATTTT.

V and J are TRBV5-6 and TRBJ2-3; 8 nucleotides line up with TRBD1. CDR3 length: 19 amino acids. The V gene end was trimmed by 0 bases and the J gene end by 6 bases; junction bases not matched to a gene: 18. Germline V lookup: CDR1 SGHDT, CDR2 YYEEEE. The DNA of the CDR3 is TGTGCCAGCAGCTTGGGACAGGGGCATTACACCCCAGGGCTCGATACGCAGTATTTT. It codes for CASSLGQGHYTPGLDTQYF.

This chain links TRBV9 with TRBJ2-5, with D tentatively TRBD2 (6 bases). Deletions cut 2 bases from V and 2 bases from J, with 10 bases between. The CDR3 runs 14 residues. Looked up from germline, CDR1 is SGDLS and CDR2 is YYNGEE. This CDR3 reads CASSVEGLQETQYF. The CDR3 nucleotides read TGTGCCAGCAGCGTGGAGGGCCTACAAGAGACCCAGTACTTC.

The V and J genes are TRBV25-1 and TRBJ1-2; TRBD1 matches at 8 bases. This CDR3 spans 16 amino acids. CDR1 and CDR2 from the germline V gene are MGHDK and SYGVNS. Losses at the gene ends were 5 bases for V and 6 bases for J; bases not matched to a gene: 14. The CDR3 sequence is CASSHSTRQGKDGYTF. CDR3 nucleotides: TGTGCCAGCAGTCACAGTACACGACAGGGGAAGGATGGCTACACCTTC.

V gene TRBV30 combines with J gene TRBJ1-2; TRBD1 might be the D (5 bases). V dropped 5 bases and J dropped 8 bases, with 15 bases sitting between them. Germline CDR1 GTSNPN, CDR2 SVGIG (reference sequence). This CDR3 has 12 residues. The CDR3 coding sequence is TGTGCCTGGTTCTGGGGGGTAGGGGGCTACACCTTC. This encodes CAWFWGVGGYTF.

The chain has TRBV10-1 and TRBJ2-7; D may be TRBD2 (5 bases). The V gene lost 5 bases and the J gene lost 7 bases, with 12 bases spanning the gap. The germline V gene encodes CDR1 WNHNN and CDR2 SYGVQD (reference sequence). The CDR3 loop spans 12 amino acids. The CDR3 loop reads CASSSSMREQYF. The CDR3 nucleotides are TGCGCCAGCAGTTCTAGCATGAGGGAGCAGTACTTC.

The chain combines TRBV27 with TRBJ2-7; the match to TRBD2 covers 9 bases. J gave up 2 bases and V 6 bases, and 8 bases lay outside the gene matches. This CDR3 has 15 amino acids. Germline CDR1 is MNHEY and CDR2 is SMNVEV (reference sequence). The CDR3 loop reads CASRYGLAPTYEQYF. DNA for the CDR3: TGTGCCAGCAGATACGGACTAGCGCCAACCTACGAGCAGTACTTC.

V is TRBV5-1 and J is TRBJ1-2; D gene unclear. Germline loops: CDR1 SGHRS, CDR2 YFSETQ. The CDR3 sequence is 14 residues long. V was pared by 0 bases and J by 1 base, with 7 bases between. CDR3 region: CASSLGGSNYGYTF. In DNA form, the CDR3 reads TGCGCCAGCAGCTTGGGTGGGAGTAACTATGGCTACACCTTC. Filled out from reference TRBV5-1 and TRBJ1-2, the complete variable domain reads KAGVTQTPRYLIKTRGQQVTLSCSPISGHRSVSWYQQTPGQGLQFLFEYFSETQRNKGNFPGRFSGRQFSNSRSEMNVSTLELGDSALYLCASSLGGSNYGYTFGSGTRLTVV.

V usage is TRBV27 and J usage is TRBJ2-2, with D perhaps TRBD1 (6 bases). Germline loops: CDR1 MNHEY, CDR2 SMNVEV (reference sequence). This CDR3 has 15 residues. Between the trimmed V and J ends, which lost 2 bases and 6 bases, there was a span of 13 bases. The CDR3: CASSLGQGLAGELFF. Written as DNA, the CDR3 is TGTGCCAGCAGTTTAGGGCAGGGGTTGGCCGGGGAGCTGTTTTTT.

This clone has a single count. The CDR3 region is CASRILAGGDTQYF. For the CDR3, the DNA is TGTGCCAGCAGGATACTAGCGGGAGGAGATACGCAGTATTTT. The chain uses TRBV5-4 and TRBJ2-3; 12 bases match TRBD2. The ends lost 5 bases at V and 5 bases at J; junction bases unmatched: 3. The CDR3 covers 14 residues. CDR1 SGHNT and CDR2 YYREEE come from the germline V gene (reference sequence). Full variable domain (outside the CDR3, taken from reference TRBV5-4 and TRBJ2-3): ETGVTQSPTHLIKTRGQQVTLRCSSQSGHNTVSWYQQALGQGPQFIFQYYREEENGRGNFPPRFSGLQFPNYSSELNVNALELDDSALYLCASRILAGGDTQYFGPGTRLTVL.

The V gene is TRBV27, the J gene TRBJ2-1; 14 positions agree with TRBD2. The ends lost 6 bases at V and 7 bases at J; junction bases unmatched: 8. The CDR3 extends over 16 amino acids. Germline CDR1 is MNHEY and CDR2 is SMNVEV (reference sequence). CDR3 nucleotide sequence: TGTGCCAGCAGCTTTCGACTAGCGGGAGGGTCGAATGAGCAGTTCTTC. Protein: CASSFRLAGGSNEQFF.

V is TRBV9 and J is TRBJ2-3; D perhaps matches TRBD1 (6 bases). CDR3 size: 17 residues. Germline CDR1 SGDLS, CDR2 YYNGEE. V dropped 3 bases and J dropped 1 base, with 18 bases sitting between them. The CDR3, as DNA: TGTGCCAGCAGCGCGCGACTTACAGGGCATGGCACAGATACGCAGTATTTT. Protein product: CASSARLTGHGTDTQYF.

The chain couples TRBV19 to TRBJ2-6; perhaps TRBD2 as D (6 bases). Deletions cut 9 bases from V and 0 bases from J, with 15 bases between. Germline V lookup: CDR1 LNHDA, CDR2 SQIVND (reference sequence). The CDR3 loop spans 16 amino acids. The CDR3 sequence is CASRDLPYSGANVLTF. In nucleotides, the CDR3 is TGTGCCAGCCGGGACTTACCGTACTCTGGGGCCAACGTCCTGACTTTC.

V gene TRBV11-2 combines with J gene TRBJ2-2; D is possibly TRBD1 (6 bases). The V gene lost 3 bases and the J gene lost 2 bases, with 10 bases spanning the gap. Germline V gene lookup returns CDR1 SGHAT and CDR2 FQNNGV. The CDR3 spans 15 residues. CDR3 DNA sequence: TGTGCCAGCAGCTTCGGGACACTCAACACCGGGGAGCTGTTTTTT. Protein product: CASSFGTLNTGELFF.

The rearrangement joins TRBV11-1 to TRBJ1-1, with TRBD1 matching 9 bases. Germline V gene sequence: CDR1 SGHAT, CDR2 FQDESV (reference sequence). Trimming at V came to 1 base and at J to 0 bases, leaving 6 bases not matched to a gene. The CDR3 runs to 17 residues. CDR3 nucleotide sequence: TGTGCCAGCAGCTTAGAGCCGGGACAGGGAATGAACACTGAAGCTTTCTTT. Its translation: CASSLEPGQGMNTEAFF.

The chain joins TRBV15 to TRBJ1-3; D gene uncertain. V was cut by 1 base and J by 0 bases, with 10 bases left in between. CDR3 size: 16 residues. Looked up from germline, CDR1 is LNHNV and CDR2 is YYDKDF (reference sequence). The CDR3 DNA follows: TGTGCCACCAGCAGAGGAGTAGGGAGCTCTGGAAACACCATATATTTT. Amino acids: CATSRGVGSSGNTIYF.